The 20 T cell receptor beta chains below all came from one sample that was sequenced in a study of T cells in Graves' hyperthyroidism and ophthalmopathy. Amplification yielded TCR beta CDR3 regions, with RNA transcripts as the source. With the HTBI primer set, the TCR CDR3 went through a first round of RT-PCR. TCRdb used MiXCR to reprocess the multiplex PCR reads, holding one entry per CDR3 protein. The data hold some 760,000 distinct CDR3 sequences, with approximately 14% observed a single time. The sequencing input was blood. The receptors here all came from a woman under 30 with Graves' hyperthyroidism.

This clonotype occurred a few times. This chain joins TRBV30 and TRBJ1-4; a possible D gene is TRBD1 (6 bases). This CDR3 is built from 14 residues. V was trimmed by 0 bases and J by 8 bases, leaving 13 bases between them. The germline V gene encodes CDR1 GTSNPN and CDR2 SVGIG (reference sequence). The CDR3 region is CAWSVTGAQEKLFF. The CDR3 DNA follows: TGTGCCTGGAGTGTAACGGGGGCGCAAGAAAAACTGTTTTTT.

The V and J genes are TRBV7-2 and TRBJ2-2; maybe TRBD1 (6 bases). The CDR3 runs 11 residues. With 1 base removed from V and 13 bases from J, the gap between germline ends came to 7 bases. Germline assignment: CDR1 SGHTA and CDR2 FQGNSA. CDR3 region: CASSLGQVLFF. As DNA, the CDR3 is TGTGCCAGCAGCTTAGGACAGGTGCTGTTTTTT.

This chain joins TRBV7-3 and TRBJ1-1, with D uncertain. V was shortened by 5 bases and J by 4 bases, with 17 bases between the two germline ends. The CDR3 spans 15 residues. Per the germline V gene, CDR1 is SGHTA and CDR2 is FQGTGA. The CDR3 spells CASSNRPPPTTEAFF. The CDR3 coding sequence is TGTGCCAGCAGCAACCGGCCTCCGCCAACCACTGAAGCTTTCTTT.

This clonotype has ten or more counts. V and J are TRBV18 and TRBJ2-1; no firm D call. Trimming cost V 3 bases and J 8 bases, with 5 bases left between them. The CDR3 extends over 11 amino acids. Germline V gives CDR1 KGHSH, CDR2 LQKENI. This CDR3 reads CASSPQDEQFF. The CDR3 DNA reads as TGTGCCAGCTCACCCCAGGATGAGCAGTTCTTC.

This clonotype has a single count. V gene TRBV18 combines with J gene TRBJ2-7; D possibly corresponds to TRBD2 (7 bases). Deletions cut 6 bases from V and 2 bases from J, with 14 bases between. The CDR3 has 14 residues. The germline V gene encodes CDR1 KGHSH and CDR2 LQKENI. The CDR3 protein is CASSRGGTTYEQYF. For the CDR3, the DNA is TGTGCCAGCTCCCGGGGAGGGACAACCTACGAGCAGTACTTC.

This clonotype occurred many times. This chain joins TRBV30 and TRBJ1-5, with 7 nucleotides matching TRBD1. Looked up from germline, CDR1 is GTSNPN and CDR2 is SVGIG (reference sequence). V lost 1 base and J lost 3; bases outside the gene matches: 9. CDR3 size: 16 residues. The CDR3 DNA follows: TGTGCCTGGAGTGCGAGGGGGCGCGGGGTCAATCAGCCCCAGCATTTT. The encoded protein is CAWSARGRGVNQPQHF.

In its sample, this clonotype was seen a few times. This chain links TRBV9 with TRBJ1-2; D uncertain. The CDR3 has 13 residues. The germline gives CDR1 SGDLS, CDR2 YYNGEE. Trimming took off 6 bases at V and 4 bases at J, with 13 bases between the two ends. DNA for the CDR3: TGTGCCAGCACCCCCGACGGAACCTATGGCTACACCTTC. Translation gives CASTPDGTYGYTF.

The chain uses TRBV13 and TRBJ2-3; D is unresolved. Germline V lookup: CDR1 PRHDT, CDR2 FYEKMQ (reference sequence). This CDR3 is 12 amino acids long. The V and J ends lost 5 bases and 6 bases respectively, with 9 bases between them. As DNA, the CDR3 is TGTGCCAGCAGCGAGTTCTCGGATACGCAGTATTTT. This sequence encodes CASSEFSDTQYF.

This clonotype has a handful of counts. The chain joins TRBV3-1 to TRBJ1-2, with D possibly matching TRBD1 (5 bases). Per the germline V gene, CDR1 is LGHDT and CDR2 is YNNKEL (reference sequence). V lost 7 bases and J lost 6, with 21 bases in between. This CDR3 has 15 amino acids. The CDR3 here is CASTRSGQVQNGYTF. The CDR3, as DNA: TGTGCCAGCACCCGATCGGGGCAGGTTCAGAATGGCTACACCTTC.

At least ten counts were recorded for this clonotype. This chain connects TRBV20-1 to TRBJ2-1; TRBD2 matches 12 bases. Germline-derived CDR1 and CDR2 are DFQATT and SNEGSKA (reference sequence). V was clipped by 0 bases and J by 4 bases; unmatched bases: 4. The CDR3 is 16 amino acids. The DNA for the CDR3 is TGCAGTGCTAGAGATCCCGGACTAGCGGGGTACAATGAGCAGTTCTTC. Amino acids: CSARDPGLAGYNEQFF.

This chain links TRBV20-1 with TRBJ2-6; 9 bases match TRBD1. V shed 5 bases, J shed 0 bases, and the junction held 14 bases outside the gene matches. Germline V gene data show CDR1 as DFQATT and CDR2 as SNEGSKA (reference sequence). CDR3 length equals 19 residues. The CDR3: CSAPKGTGSRGSGANVLTF. Here the CDR3 DNA reads TGCAGTGCTCCTAAGGGGACAGGGTCCCGGGGCTCTGGGGCCAACGTCCTGACTTTC.

This clonotype was observed a handful of times. The chain joins TRBV4-1 to TRBJ2-2, with TRBD2 identical over 11 bases. This CDR3 is 15 amino acids long. V was clipped by 6 bases and J by 7 bases; unmatched bases: 7. In germline, CDR1 is MGHRA, CDR2 YSYEKL. This CDR3 is CASRLAGVTSGELFF. The CDR3 nucleotides read TGCGCCAGCAGACTAGCGGGAGTAACCAGCGGGGAGCTGTTTTTT.

J is TRBJ2-5 and V is TRBV3-1; 13 bases are shared with TRBD2. This CDR3 has 16 amino acids. Germline V gene data show CDR1 as LGHDT and CDR2 as YNNKEL (reference sequence). With V trimmed by 4 bases and J by 1 base, 3 bases remained unmatched. CDR3 in DNA: TGTGCCAGCAGCCCAGGACTAGCGGGAGCCCAAGAGACCCAGTACTTC. It codes for CASSPGLAGAQETQYF.

The chain combines TRBV4-1 with TRBJ1-2, with 9 bases that match TRBD1. The CDR3 loop spans 14 amino acids. The V segment lost 3 bases and the J segment 7 bases; nucleotides outside the gene matches: 6. CDR1 is MGHRA, CDR2 YSYEKL, per germline. The chain's CDR3 is CASSQPGQGGGYTF. In DNA form, the CDR3 reads TGCGCCAGCAGCCAGCCGGGACAGGGTGGTGGCTACACCTTC.

There are many counts of this clonotype. The chain carries TRBV11-2 and TRBJ2-3; TRBD2 agrees at 9 bases. The trim removed 5 bases at V and 3 bases at J, leaving 12 bases unmatched. CDR1 and CDR2 (germline): SGHAT, FQNNGV. There are 17 residues in the CDR3. DNA of the CDR3: TGTGCCAGCAGCGCCGGGAGGATAGCGGGAGCGACAGATACGCAGTATTTT. It yields the protein CASSAGRIAGATDTQYF.

This clonotype was counted ten times or more. V and J are TRBV28 and TRBJ1-5; the D gene is possibly TRBD1 (5 bases). This CDR3 region has 16 residues. V was clipped by 4 bases and J by 2 bases, with 15 bases between them. Germline CDR1 is MDHEN and CDR2 is SYDVKM. The DNA for the CDR3 is TGTGCCAGCAGTTCCCCAGGGTTCTATCGCAATCAGCCCCAGCATTTT. Translating it yields CASSSPGFYRNQPQHF. The complete variable domain, with remaining parts taken from reference TRBV28 and TRBJ1-5, reads DVKVTQSSRYLVKRTGEKVFLECVQDMDHENMFWYRQDPGLGLRLIYFSYDVKMKEKGDIPEGYSVSREKKERFSLILESASTNQTSMYLCASSSPGFYRNQPQHFGDGTRLSIL.

This clonotype has at least ten counts. This chain links TRBV28 with TRBJ2-1; D remains unclear. CDR3 length: 12 amino acids. Trimming stripped 4 bases from V and 5 bases from J, with 6 bases between. Germline assignment: CDR1 MDHEN and CDR2 SYDVKM. In DNA form, the CDR3 reads TGTGCCAGCAGTTCTGTTAACAATGAGCAGTTCTTC. Translation gives CASSSVNNEQFF.

Many counts were recorded for this clonotype. The chain joins TRBV7-9 to TRBJ2-7; TRBD1 aligns across 9 bases. CDR3 length equals 14 residues. J lost 5 bases, V lost 0 bases, and 2 bases had no gene match. The V gene's germline CDR1 is SEHNR and CDR2 FQNEAQ (reference sequence). CDR3 bases: TGTGCCAGCAGCTTAGCTGGGACAGGGCACGAGCAGTACTTC. Protein sequence: CASSLAGTGHEQYF.

There are many counts of this clonotype. This chain joins TRBV12-3 or TRBV12-4 and TRBJ1-1; D is unresolved. V was cut by 3 bases and J by 11 bases, with 13 bases left in between. The length of the CDR3 is 12 residues. The CDR3 region is CASSFSIAGAFF. As DNA, the CDR3 is TGTGCCAGCAGTTTCTCTATCGCGGGGGCTTTCTTT.

This clonotype was picked up many times. The chain carries TRBV2 and TRBJ2-7; 8 bases align to TRBD1. The length of the CDR3 is 14 residues. Germline CDR1 reads SNHLY; CDR2 reads FYNNEI. After removal of 6 bases from V and 4 bases from J, the junction contained 8 bases not matched to a gene. CDR3 sequence reads: CASRRQGAVYEQYF. In DNA form, the CDR3 reads TGTGCCAGCAGGCGGCAGGGGGCGGTGTACGAGCAGTACTTC.